The source of this T cell receptor beta chain is a study of cytomegalovirus exposure and HLA in healthy donors. This clone was seen a few times. V was cut by 5 bases and J by 11 bases, with 15 bases left in between. Germline CDR1 and CDR2: MNHNS and SASEGT. The length of the CDR3 is 12 residues. This PCR relied on a set of 60 Vbeta primers and 13 Jbeta primers. Here immunoSEQ multiplex PCR was the method, and the copy in TCRdb shows in-frame clones only, minus some. Of more than 95,000 clones in the sample, over 9.5% are singletons; the top ten hold 3.5% to 5%. This clonotype was obtained from a woman between 18 and 29 years old in good health and CMV-seropositive. The specimen sequenced was PBMCs. This chain connects TRBV6-1 to TRBJ1-1; D perhaps matches TRBD1 (5 bases). The CDR3, as DNA: TGTGCCAGCAGTTTAGCAGGGATGAGGGCTTTCTTT. Protein product: CASSLAGMRAFF.